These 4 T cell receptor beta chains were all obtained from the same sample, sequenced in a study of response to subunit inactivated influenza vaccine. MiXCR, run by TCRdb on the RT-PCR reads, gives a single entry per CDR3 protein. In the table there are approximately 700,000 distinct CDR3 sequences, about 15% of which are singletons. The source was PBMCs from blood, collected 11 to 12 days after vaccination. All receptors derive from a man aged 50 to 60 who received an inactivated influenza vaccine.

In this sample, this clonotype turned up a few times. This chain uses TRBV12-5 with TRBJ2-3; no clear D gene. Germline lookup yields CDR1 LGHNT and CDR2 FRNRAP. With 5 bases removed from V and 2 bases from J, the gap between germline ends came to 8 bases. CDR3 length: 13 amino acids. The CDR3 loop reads CASGQDLTDTQYF. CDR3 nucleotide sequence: TGTGCTAGTGGTCAGGATCTCACAGATACGCAGTATTTT.

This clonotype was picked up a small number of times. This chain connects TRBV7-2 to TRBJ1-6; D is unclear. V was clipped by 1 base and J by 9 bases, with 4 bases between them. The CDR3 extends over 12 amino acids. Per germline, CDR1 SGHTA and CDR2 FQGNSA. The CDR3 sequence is CASSLVTSPLHF. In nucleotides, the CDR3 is TGTGCCAGCAGCTTAGTAACTTCACCCCTCCACTTT.

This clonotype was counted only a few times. In DNA, the CDR3 is TGTGCCAGCAGCCAAGATGGACTAGCCGGAGAGCAGTACTTC. It specifies CASSQDGLAGEQYF. The chain joins TRBV4-2 to TRBJ2-7, with 8 nucleotides matching TRBD2. The length of the CDR3 is 14 residues. Germline V gene data show CDR1 as LGHNA and CDR2 as YNFKEQ. The J segment lost 7 bases and the V segment lost 0 bases, leaving 5 bases of the junction unmatched.

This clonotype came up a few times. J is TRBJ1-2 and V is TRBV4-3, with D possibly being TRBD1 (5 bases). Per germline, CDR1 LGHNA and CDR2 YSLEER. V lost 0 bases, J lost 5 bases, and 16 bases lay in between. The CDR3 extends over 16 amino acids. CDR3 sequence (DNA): TGCGCCAGCAGCCAAGATTGGGGGGATCGAATTTATGGCTACACCTTC. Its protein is CASSQDWGDRIYGYTF.